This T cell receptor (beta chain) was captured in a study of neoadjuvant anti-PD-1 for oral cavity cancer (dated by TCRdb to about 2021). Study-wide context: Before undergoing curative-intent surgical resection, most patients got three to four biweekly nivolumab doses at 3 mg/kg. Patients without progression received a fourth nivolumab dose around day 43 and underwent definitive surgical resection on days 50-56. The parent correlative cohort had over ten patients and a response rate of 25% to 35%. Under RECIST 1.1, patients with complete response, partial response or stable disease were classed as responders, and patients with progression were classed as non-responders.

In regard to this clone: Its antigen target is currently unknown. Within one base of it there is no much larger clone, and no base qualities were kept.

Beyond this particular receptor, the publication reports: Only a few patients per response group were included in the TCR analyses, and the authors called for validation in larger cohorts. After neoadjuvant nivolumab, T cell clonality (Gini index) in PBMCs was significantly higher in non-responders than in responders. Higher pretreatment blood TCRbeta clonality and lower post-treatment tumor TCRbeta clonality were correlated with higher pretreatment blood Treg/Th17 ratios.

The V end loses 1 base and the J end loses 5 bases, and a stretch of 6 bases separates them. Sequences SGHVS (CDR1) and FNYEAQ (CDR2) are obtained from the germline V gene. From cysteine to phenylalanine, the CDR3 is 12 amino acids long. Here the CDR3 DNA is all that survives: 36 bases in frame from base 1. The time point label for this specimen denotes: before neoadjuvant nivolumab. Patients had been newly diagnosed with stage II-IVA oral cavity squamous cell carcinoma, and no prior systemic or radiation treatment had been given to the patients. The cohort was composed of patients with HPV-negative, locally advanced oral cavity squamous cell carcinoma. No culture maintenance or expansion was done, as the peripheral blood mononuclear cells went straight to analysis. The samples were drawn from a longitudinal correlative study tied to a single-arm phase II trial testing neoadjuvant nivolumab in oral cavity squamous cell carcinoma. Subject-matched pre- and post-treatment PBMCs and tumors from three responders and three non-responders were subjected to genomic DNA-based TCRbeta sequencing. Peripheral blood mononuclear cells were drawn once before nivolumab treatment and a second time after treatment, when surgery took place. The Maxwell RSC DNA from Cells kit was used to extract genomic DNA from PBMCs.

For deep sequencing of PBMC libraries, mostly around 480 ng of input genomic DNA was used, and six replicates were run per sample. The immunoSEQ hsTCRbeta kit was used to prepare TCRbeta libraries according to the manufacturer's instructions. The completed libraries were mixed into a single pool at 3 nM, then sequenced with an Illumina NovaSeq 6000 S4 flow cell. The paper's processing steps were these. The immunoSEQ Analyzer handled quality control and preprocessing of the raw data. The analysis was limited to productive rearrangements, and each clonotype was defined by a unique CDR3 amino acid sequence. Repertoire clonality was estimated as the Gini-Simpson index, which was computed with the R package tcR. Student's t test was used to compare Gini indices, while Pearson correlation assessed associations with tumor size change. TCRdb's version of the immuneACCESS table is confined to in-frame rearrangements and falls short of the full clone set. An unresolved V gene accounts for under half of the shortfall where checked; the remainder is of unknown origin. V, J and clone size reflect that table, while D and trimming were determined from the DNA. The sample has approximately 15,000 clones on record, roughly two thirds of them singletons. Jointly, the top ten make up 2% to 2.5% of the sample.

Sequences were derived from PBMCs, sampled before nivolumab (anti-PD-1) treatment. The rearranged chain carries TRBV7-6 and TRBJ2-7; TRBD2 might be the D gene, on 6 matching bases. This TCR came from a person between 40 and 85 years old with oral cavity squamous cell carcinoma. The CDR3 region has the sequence CASSLGGDEQYF. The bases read TGTGCCAGCAGCTTAGGGGGGGACGAGCAGTACTTC.